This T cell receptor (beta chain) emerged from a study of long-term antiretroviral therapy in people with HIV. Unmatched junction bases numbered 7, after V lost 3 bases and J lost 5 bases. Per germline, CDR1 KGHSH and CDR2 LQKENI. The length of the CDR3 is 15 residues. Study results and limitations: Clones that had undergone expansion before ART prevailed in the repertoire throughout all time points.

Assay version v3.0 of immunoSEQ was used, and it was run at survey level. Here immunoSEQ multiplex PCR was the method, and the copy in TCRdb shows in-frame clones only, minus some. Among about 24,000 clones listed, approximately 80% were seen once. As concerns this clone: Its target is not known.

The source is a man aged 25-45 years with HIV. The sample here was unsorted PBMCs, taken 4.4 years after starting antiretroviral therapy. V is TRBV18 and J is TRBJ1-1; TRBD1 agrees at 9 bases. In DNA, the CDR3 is TGTGCCAGCTCACCCGCACAGGGGGCGCTGACTGAAGCTTTCTTT. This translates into CASSPAQGALTEAFF. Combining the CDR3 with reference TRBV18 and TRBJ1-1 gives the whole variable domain NAGVMQNPRHLVRRRGQEARLRCSPMKGHSHVYWYRQLPEEGLKFMVYLQKENIIDESGMPKERFSAEFPKEGPSILRIQQVVRGDSAAYFCASSPAQGALTEAFFGQGTRLTVV.